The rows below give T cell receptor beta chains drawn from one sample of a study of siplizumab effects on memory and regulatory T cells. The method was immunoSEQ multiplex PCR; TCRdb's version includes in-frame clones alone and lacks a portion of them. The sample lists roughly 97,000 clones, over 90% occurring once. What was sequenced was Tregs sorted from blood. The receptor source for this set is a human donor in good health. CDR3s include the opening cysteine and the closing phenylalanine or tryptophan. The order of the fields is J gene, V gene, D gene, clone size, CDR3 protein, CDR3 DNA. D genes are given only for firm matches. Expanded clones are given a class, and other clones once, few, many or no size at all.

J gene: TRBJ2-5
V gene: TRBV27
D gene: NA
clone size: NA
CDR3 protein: CASSLKTGGKTQYF
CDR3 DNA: TGTGCCAGCAGTTTAAAGACAGGAGGAAAGACCCAGTACTTC

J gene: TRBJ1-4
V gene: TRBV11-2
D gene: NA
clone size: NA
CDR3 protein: CASSLSGHGLNEKLFF
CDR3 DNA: TGTGCCAGCAGCTTAAGCGGCCATGGGCTTAATGAAAAACTGTTTTTT

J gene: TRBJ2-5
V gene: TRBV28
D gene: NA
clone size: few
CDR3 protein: CASGRPQETQYF
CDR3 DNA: TGTGCCAGCGGACGGCCGCAAGAGACCCAGTACTTC

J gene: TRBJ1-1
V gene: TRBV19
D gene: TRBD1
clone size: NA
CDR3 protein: CASSIMGQGNTEAFF
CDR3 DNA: TGTGCCAGTAGTATAATGGGACAGGGGAACACTGAAGCTTTCTTT

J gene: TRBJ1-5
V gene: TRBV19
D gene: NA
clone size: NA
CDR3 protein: CASSLSGLEGNQPQHF
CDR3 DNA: TGTGCCAGTAGTTTAAGCGGGTTGGAGGGCAATCAGCCCCAGCATTTT

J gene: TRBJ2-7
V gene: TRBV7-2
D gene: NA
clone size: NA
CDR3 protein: CASSPGTRGSYEQYF
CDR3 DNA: TGTGCCAGCAGCCCCGGGACCAGGGGCTCCTACGAGCAGTACTTC

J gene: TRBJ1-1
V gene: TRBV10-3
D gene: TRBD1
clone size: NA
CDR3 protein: CAISGMSLGTANTEAFF
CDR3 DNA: TGTGCCATCAGTGGTATGAGTCTGGGGACAGCGAACACTGAAGCTTTCTTT

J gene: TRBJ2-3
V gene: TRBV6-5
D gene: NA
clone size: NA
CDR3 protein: CASSYSIGQGLDTQYF
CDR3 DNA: TGTGCCAGCAGTTACTCGATAGGGCAGGGCCTGGATACGCAGTATTTT

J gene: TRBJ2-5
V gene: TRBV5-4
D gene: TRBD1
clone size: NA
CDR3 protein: CASSLGTGGEIMKTQYF
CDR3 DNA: TGTGCCAGCAGCTTGGGGACAGGGGGCGAGATTATGAAGACCCAGTACTTC

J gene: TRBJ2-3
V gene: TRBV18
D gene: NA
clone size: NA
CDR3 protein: CASSPRGLVDRLDTQYF
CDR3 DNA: TGTGCCAGCTCACCACGAGGCCTGGTAGATCGATTAGATACGCAGTATTTT

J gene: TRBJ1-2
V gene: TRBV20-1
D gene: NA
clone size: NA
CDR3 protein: CSSGGNYGYTF
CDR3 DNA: TGCAGTTCCGGGGGAAACTATGGCTACACCTTC

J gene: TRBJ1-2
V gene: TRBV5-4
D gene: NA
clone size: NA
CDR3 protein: CASSAPRAMGGYTF
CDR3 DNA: TGTGCCAGCAGCGCCCCCCGGGCAATGGGGGGCTACACCTTC

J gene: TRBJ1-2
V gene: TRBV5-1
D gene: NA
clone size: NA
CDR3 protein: CASSSSNRVHF
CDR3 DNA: TGCGCCAGCAGCTCCTCTAACAGGGTGCACTTC

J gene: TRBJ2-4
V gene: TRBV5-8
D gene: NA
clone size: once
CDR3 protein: CASSWVSVSLYF
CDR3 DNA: TGTGCCAGCAGCTGGGTTTCAGTTTCCCTGTACTTC

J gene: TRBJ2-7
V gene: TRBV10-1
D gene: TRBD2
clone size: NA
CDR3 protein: CASSLGTSGGQQYF
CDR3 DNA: TGCGCCAGCAGTCTAGGGACTAGCGGGGGACAGCAGTACTTC

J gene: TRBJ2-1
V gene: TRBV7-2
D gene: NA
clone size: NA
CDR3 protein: CASSLRVEQFF
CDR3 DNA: TGTGCCAGCAGCTTACGGGTTGAGCAGTTCTTC